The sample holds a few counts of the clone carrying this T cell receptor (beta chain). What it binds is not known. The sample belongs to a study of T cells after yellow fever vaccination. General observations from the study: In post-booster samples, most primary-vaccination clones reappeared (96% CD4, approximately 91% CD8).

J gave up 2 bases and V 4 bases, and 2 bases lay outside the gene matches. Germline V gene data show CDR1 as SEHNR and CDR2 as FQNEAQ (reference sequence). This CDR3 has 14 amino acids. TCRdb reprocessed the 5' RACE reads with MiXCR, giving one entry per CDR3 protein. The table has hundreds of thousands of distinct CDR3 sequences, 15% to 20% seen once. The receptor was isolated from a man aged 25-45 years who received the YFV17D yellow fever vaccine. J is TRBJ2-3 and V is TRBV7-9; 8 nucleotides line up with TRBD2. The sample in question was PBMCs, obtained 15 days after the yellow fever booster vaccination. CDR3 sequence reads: CASSSGGNTDTQYF. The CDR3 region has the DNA TGTGCCAGCAGCTCGGGGGGGAACACAGATACGCAGTATTTT.